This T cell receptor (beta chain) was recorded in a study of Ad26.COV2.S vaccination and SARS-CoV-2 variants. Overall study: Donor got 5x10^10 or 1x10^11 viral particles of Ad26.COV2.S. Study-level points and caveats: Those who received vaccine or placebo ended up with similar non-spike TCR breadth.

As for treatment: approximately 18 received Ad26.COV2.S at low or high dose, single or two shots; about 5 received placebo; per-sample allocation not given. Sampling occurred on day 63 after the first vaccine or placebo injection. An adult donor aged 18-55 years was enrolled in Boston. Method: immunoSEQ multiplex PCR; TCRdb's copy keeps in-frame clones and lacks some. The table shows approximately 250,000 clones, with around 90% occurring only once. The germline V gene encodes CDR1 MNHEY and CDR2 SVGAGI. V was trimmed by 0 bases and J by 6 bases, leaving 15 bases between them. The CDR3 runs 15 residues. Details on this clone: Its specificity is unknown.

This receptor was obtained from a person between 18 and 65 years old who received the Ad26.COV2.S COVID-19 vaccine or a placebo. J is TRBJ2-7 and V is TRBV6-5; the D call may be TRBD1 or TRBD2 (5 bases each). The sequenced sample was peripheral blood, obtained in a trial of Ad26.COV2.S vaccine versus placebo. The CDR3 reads CASSYSWGKYGEQYF. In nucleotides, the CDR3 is TGTGCCAGCAGTTACTCATGGGGGAAATATGGCGAGCAGTACTTC.